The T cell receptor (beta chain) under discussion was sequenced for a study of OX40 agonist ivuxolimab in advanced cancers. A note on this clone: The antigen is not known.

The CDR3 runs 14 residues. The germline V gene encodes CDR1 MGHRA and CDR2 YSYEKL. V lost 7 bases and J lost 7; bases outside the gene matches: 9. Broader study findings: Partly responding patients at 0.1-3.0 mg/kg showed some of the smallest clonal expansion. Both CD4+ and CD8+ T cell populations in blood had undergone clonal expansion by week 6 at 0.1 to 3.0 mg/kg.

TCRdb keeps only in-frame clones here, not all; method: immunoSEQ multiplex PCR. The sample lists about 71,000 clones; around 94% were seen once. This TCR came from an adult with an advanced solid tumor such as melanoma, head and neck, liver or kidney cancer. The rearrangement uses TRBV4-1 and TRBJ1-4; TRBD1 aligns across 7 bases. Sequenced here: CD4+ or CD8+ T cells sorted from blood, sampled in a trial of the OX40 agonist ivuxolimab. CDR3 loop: CASTQGQLAEKLFF. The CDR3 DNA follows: TGCGCCAGCACCCAGGGACAGTTGGCTGAAAAACTGTTTTTT.